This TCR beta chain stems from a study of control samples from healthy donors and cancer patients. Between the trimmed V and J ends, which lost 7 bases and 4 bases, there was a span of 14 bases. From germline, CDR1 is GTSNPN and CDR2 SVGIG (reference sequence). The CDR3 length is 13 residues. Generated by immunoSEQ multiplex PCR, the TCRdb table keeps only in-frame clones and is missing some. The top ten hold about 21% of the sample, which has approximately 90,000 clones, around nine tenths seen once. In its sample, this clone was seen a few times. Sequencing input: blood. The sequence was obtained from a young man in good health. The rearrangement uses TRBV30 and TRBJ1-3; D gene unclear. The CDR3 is CAYTPGRGNTIYF. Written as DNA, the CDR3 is TGTGCCTATACACCGGGCCGGGGAAACACCATATATTTT.